One sample yielded the 18 T cell receptor beta chains listed below, sequenced in a study of T cells in Graves' hyperthyroidism and ophthalmopathy. Amplified TCR beta CDR3 regions came from RNA transcripts. A first-round RT-PCR of the TCR CDR3 used the HTBI primer set. TCRdb redid the calling of the multiplex PCR reads with MiXCR, one entry per CDR3 protein. Among about 480,000 distinct CDR3 sequences listed, around an eighth were seen once. Sequenced input: blood. These receptors were obtained from a young woman with Graves' hyperthyroidism.

J is TRBJ2-5 and V is TRBV11-2, with a weak D call TRBD2 (5 bases). The CDR3 length is 14 residues. Per germline, CDR1 SGHAT and CDR2 FQNNGV. Deletions cut 4 bases from V and 5 bases from J, with 14 bases between. The CDR3 bases are TGTGCCAGCAGCTCCGGGGTTGTTTTCGAGACCCAGTACTTC. Protein product: CASSSGVVFETQYF.

The chain joins TRBV7-8 to TRBJ1-2, with D unclear. Germline values: CDR1 SGHVS, CDR2 FQNEAQ. The ends were cut back, 1 base at V and 3 bases at J, with 9 bases in the middle. CDR3 size: 14 residues. The CDR3 loop is CASSLGQVDYGYTF. CDR3 DNA sequence: TGTGCCAGCAGCTTAGGGCAGGTCGACTATGGCTACACCTTC.

This rearrangement joins TRBV5-1 to TRBJ2-7; D remains unclear. V was shortened by 2 bases and J by 6 bases, with 12 bases between the two germline ends. This CDR3 has 13 residues. CDR1 SGHRS and CDR2 YFSETQ come from the germline V gene. CDR3 sequence reads: CASSFTGVGEQYV. The CDR3 region has the DNA TGCGCCAGCAGCTTCACGGGTGTCGGCGAGCAGTACGTC.

This clonotype was observed many times. As DNA, the CDR3 is TGCGCCAGCAGCTTGGAACTAGCGGGACAGGATGAGCAGTTCTTC. Translation gives CASSLELAGQDEQFF. The rearrangement links TRBV5-1 to TRBJ2-1; 10 nucleotides match TRBD2. The CDR3 is made up of 15 amino acids. CDR1 is SGHRS and CDR2 is YFSETQ in the germline V gene. Germline trimming cut 0 bases from V and 8 bases from J; bases unmatched to any gene: 5.

This chain uses TRBV27 with TRBJ1-1; D not certain. Trimming stripped 7 bases from V and 0 bases from J, with 15 bases between. CDR3 length equals 15 residues. Looked up from germline, CDR1 is MNHEY and CDR2 is SMNVEV (reference sequence). The CDR3, as DNA: TGTGCCAGCACCTCAATCGGGCACCTGAACACTGAAGCTTTCTTT. It codes for CASTSIGHLNTEAFF.

The V gene is TRBV29-1, the J gene TRBJ2-2; D might be TRBD2 (6 bases). CDR1 is SQVTM, CDR2 ANQGSEA, per germline. This CDR3 region has 13 residues. Between the trimmed V and J ends, which lost 6 bases and 3 bases, there was a span of 11 bases. Here the CDR3 reads CSVGTGYTGELFF. The CDR3 DNA is TGCAGCGTAGGGACTGGTTACACCGGGGAGCTGTTTTTT.

This clonotype was detected many times. The chain uses TRBV6-1 and TRBJ1-1, with D tentatively TRBD1 (5 bases). The length of the CDR3 is 14 residues. V lost 2 bases to trimming and J lost 3 bases, with 10 bases between them. CDR1 is MNHNS and CDR2 is SASEGT in the germline V gene. CDR3 region: CASSEKGGDTEAFF. The CDR3 DNA reads TGTGCCAGCAGTGAAAAGGGAGGGGACACTGAAGCTTTCTTT.

This clonotype was detected ten times or more. The V gene is TRBV15, the J gene TRBJ1-4; D unclear. From germline, CDR1 is LNHNV and CDR2 YYDKDF (reference sequence). The CDR3 runs to 13 residues. The ends were cut back, 5 bases at V and 8 bases at J, with 12 bases in the middle. CDR3 DNA sequence: TGTGCCACCAGCGGAACAACGAGCGAAAAACTGTTTTTT. Its protein product is CATSGTTSEKLFF.

The CDR3 protein is CASSQDLGVAELFF. The CDR3 coding sequence is TGTGCCAGCAGCCAAGATCTTGGGGTGGCGGAACTGTTTTTT. V is TRBV3-1 and J is TRBJ1-4, with D uncertain. From germline, CDR1 is LGHDT and CDR2 YNNKEL (reference sequence). This CDR3 has 14 residues. The V gene lost 0 bases and the J gene lost 12 bases, with 14 bases spanning the gap.

The sample holds many counts of this clonotype. The gene calls are TRBV6-1 and TRBJ2-1; TRBD2 aligns across 8 bases. The CDR3 spans 16 residues. J was trimmed by 6 bases and V by 5 bases; bases with no gene match: 12. The V gene's germline CDR1 is MNHNS and CDR2 SASEGT. Here the CDR3 DNA reads TGTGCCAGCAGTACGCCGAGCGGGAGAGCTAGCAATGAGCAGTTCTTC. Translation gives CASSTPSGRASNEQFF.

This clonotype has only a few counts. The V call is TRBV20-1, the J call TRBJ1-2, with 9 bases lining up with TRBD1. This CDR3 has 16 amino acids. From germline, CDR1 is DFQATT and CDR2 SNEGSKA (reference sequence). The V and J ends lost 1 base and 8 bases, in that order; junction bases with no gene match: 14. The CDR3 nucleotides read TGCAGTGCTAGAGGTCCGGCGGGACAGGGTAGCGGCGGCTACACCTTC. Translating it yields CSARGPAGQGSGGYTF.

This clonotype was counted at least ten times. The chain links TRBV3-1 to TRBJ1-2; D possibly corresponds to TRBD1 (6 bases). Trimming stripped 5 bases from V and 8 bases from J, with 24 bases between. The V gene's germline CDR1 is LGHDT and CDR2 YNNKEL (reference sequence). CDR3 length equals 16 residues. This chain's CDR3 is CASSSHARGEEEGYTF. CDR3 sequence (DNA): TGTGCCAGCAGCTCACATGCCAGGGGAGAAGAAGAAGGCTACACCTTC. The full variable domain, rest sourced from reference TRBV3-1 and TRBJ1-2, is DTAVSQTPKYLVTQMGNDKSIKCEQNLGHDTMYWYKQDSKKFLKIMFSYNNKELIINETVPNRFSPKSPDKAHLNLHINSLELGDSAVYFCASSSHARGEEEGYTFGSGTRLTVV.

This clonotype was picked up many times. The chain is built from TRBV13 and TRBJ1-3; unclear D gene. Germline CDR1 is PRHDT and CDR2 is FYEKMQ (reference sequence). Trimming cost V 0 bases and J 1 base, with 13 bases left between them. The CDR3 consists of 17 residues. CDR3 sequence reads: CASSLGLPAGSGNTIYF. The CDR3 DNA reads as TGTGCCAGCAGCTTAGGCCTCCCTGCCGGGTCTGGAAACACCATATATTTT.

The rearrangement uses TRBV10-3 and TRBJ1-3, with D tentatively TRBD1 (5 bases). The CDR3 sequence is 12 residues long. With 10 bases removed from V and 7 bases from J, the gap between germline ends came to 14 bases. Germline CDR1 reads ENHRY; CDR2 reads SYGVKD. CDR3 protein: CASLDWGNTIYF. Written as DNA, the CDR3 is TGTGCCAGCCTGGATTGGGGGAACACCATATATTTT.

This clonotype showed up many times. The chain uses TRBV13 and TRBJ2-7; possibly TRBD2 for D (6 bases). The CDR3 consists of 13 residues. Germline V CDR1 and CDR2: PRHDT, FYEKMQ (reference sequence). Trimming stripped 10 bases from V and 0 bases from J, with 13 bases between. CDR3 DNA sequence: TGTGCCACCAGGCGGGGAACCTCCTACGAGCAGTACTTC. Residues: CATRRGTSYEQYF.

This clonotype was detected ten times or more. The chain couples TRBV3-1 to TRBJ2-2, with D unresolved. V lost 1 base and J 1 base, leaving 7 bases between the germline ends. The CDR3 sequence is 15 residues long. Germline V gives CDR1 LGHDT, CDR2 YNNKEL (reference sequence). The CDR3 reads CASSQVTKNTGELFF. CDR3 coding DNA: TGTGCCAGCAGCCAAGTAACAAAGAACACCGGGGAGCTGTTTTTT.

This clonotype occurred many times. The V call is TRBV6-5, the J call TRBJ1-2, with a tentative D call TRBD1 (6 bases). This CDR3 contains 14 residues. The germline V gene encodes CDR1 MNHEY and CDR2 SVGAGI. V was pared by 2 bases and J by 2 bases, with 9 bases between. The CDR3, as DNA: TGTGCCAGCAGTTACCGTCAGGGGAACTATGGCTACACCTTC. Its translation: CASSYRQGNYGYTF.

In this sample, this clonotype turned up many times. The V gene is TRBV5-1, the J gene TRBJ1-4; D perhaps matches TRBD1 (6 bases). Trimming shortened V by 4 bases and J by 8 bases, and 15 bases separated the two germline ends. CDR1 and CDR2 from the germline V gene are SGHRS and YFSETQ. This CDR3 has 14 residues. DNA for the CDR3: TGCGCCAGCAGCCGCGCCGGGACATCCGAAAAACTGTTTTTT. Translation: CASSRAGTSEKLFF.